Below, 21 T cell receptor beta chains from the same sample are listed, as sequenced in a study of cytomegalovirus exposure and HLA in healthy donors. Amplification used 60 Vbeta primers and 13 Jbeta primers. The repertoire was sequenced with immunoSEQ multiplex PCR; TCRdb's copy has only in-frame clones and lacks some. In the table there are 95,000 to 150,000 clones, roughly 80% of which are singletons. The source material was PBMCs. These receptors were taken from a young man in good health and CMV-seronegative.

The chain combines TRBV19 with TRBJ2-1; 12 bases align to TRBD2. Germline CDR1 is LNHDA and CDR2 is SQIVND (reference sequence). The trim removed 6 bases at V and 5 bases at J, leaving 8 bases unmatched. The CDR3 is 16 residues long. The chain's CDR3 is CASSRGWTSGNNEQFF. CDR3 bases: TGTGCCAGTAGCCGGGGGTGGACTAGCGGGAACAATGAGCAGTTCTTC. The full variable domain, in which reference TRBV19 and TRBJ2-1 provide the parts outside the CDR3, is DGGITQSPKYLFRKEGQNVTLSCEQNLNHDAMYWYRQDPGQGLRLIYYSQIVNDFQKGDIAEGYSVSREKKESFPLTVTSAQKNPTAFYLCASSRGWTSGNNEQFFGPGTRLTVL.

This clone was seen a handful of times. CDR3 residues: CASRASGGEGYTF. As DNA, the CDR3 is TGCGCCAGCAGAGCGTCAGGGGGCGAAGGCTACACCTTC. The gene calls are TRBV10-2 and TRBJ1-2; TRBD1 agrees at 8 bases. CDR3 length equals 13 residues. J gave up 8 bases and V 6 bases, and 8 bases lay outside the gene matches. Germline V gene sequence: CDR1 WSHSY, CDR2 SAAADI.

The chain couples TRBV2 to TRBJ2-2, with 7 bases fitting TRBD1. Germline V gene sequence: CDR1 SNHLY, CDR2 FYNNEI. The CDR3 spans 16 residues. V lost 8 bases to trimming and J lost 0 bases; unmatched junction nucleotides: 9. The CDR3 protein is CASGWDSRTNTGELFF. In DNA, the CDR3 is TGTGCCAGCGGCTGGGACAGCCGGACGAACACCGGGGAGCTGTTTTTT.

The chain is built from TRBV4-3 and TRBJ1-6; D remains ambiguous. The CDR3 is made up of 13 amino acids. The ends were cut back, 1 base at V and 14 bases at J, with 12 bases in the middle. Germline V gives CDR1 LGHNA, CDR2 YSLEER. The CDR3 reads CASSQGAGWALHF. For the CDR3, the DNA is TGCGCCAGCAGCCAAGGAGCGGGGTGGGCCCTCCACTTT.

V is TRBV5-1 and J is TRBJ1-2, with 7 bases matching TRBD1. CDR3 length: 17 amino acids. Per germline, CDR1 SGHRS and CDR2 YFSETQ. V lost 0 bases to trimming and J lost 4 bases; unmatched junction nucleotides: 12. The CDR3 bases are TGCGCCAGCAGCTTGGGCCAGGGACAGATTCTCCCCTATGGCTACACCTTC. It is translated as CASSLGQGQILPYGYTF.

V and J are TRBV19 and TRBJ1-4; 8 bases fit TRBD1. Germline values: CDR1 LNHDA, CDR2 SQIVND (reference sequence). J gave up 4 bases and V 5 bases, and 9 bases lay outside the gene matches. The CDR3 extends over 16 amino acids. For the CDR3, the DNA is TGTGCCAGTAGTGTCGGGGGCGACAGGGGTAATGAAAAACTGTTTTTT. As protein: CASSVGGDRGNEKLFF.

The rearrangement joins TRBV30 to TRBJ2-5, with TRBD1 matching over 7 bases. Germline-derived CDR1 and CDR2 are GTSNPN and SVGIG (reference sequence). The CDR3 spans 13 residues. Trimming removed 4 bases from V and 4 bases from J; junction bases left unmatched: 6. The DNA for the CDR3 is TGTGCCTGGACTAAACAGGGGCTAGAGACCCAGTACTTC. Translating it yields CAWTKQGLETQYF.

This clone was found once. CDR3 loop: CASSPLVAGNTEAFF. CDR3 DNA: TGCGCCAGCAGCCCGCTGGTGGCAGGGAACACTGAAGCTTTCTTT. The rearrangement uses TRBV5-1 and TRBJ1-1; D gene ambiguous. The V end lost 4 bases, the J end lost 1 base, and 14 bases lay between the germline ends. This CDR3 contains 15 residues. Germline V gene sequence: CDR1 SGHRS, CDR2 YFSETQ.

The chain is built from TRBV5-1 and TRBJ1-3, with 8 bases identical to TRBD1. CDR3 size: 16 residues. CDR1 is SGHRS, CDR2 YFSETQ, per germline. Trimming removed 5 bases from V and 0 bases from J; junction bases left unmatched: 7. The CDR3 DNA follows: TGCGCCAGCAGTCCGGACAGGGCACCCTCTGGAAACACCATATATTTT. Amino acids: CASSPDRAPSGNTIYF.

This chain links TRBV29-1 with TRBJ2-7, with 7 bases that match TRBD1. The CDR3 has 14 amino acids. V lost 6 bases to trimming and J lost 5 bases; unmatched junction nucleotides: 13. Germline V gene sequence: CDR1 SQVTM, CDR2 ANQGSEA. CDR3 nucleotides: TGCAGCGTGCGAGACAGGGCCCTTCGGGACGAGCAGTACTTC. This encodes CSVRDRALRDEQYF.

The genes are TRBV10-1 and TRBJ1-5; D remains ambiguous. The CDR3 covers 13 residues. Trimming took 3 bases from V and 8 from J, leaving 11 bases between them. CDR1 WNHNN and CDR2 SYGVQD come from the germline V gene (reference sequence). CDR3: CASSETGMEPQHF. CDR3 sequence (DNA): TGCGCCAGCAGTGAAACGGGGATGGAGCCCCAGCATTTT.

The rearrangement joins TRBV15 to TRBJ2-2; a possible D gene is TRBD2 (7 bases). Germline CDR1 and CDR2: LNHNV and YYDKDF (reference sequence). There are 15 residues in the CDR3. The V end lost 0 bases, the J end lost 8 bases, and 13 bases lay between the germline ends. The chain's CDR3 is CATSREEGGPGELFF. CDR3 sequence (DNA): TGTGCCACCAGCAGAGAGGAGGGGGGGCCTGGGGAGCTGTTTTTT.

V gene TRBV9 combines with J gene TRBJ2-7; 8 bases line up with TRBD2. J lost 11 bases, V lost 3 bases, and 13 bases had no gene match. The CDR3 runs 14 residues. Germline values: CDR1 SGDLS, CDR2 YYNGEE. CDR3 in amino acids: CASSGGGAGGEKYF. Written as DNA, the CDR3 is TGTGCCAGCAGCGGCGGCGGGGCGGGGGGTGAGAAGTACTTC.

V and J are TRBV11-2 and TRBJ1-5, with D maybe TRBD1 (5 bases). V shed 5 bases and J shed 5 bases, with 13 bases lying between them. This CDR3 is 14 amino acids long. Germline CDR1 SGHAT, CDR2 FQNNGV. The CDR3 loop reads CASSRWGGDQPQHF. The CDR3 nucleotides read TGTGCCAGCAGCCGTTGGGGAGGGGATCAGCCCCAGCATTTT.

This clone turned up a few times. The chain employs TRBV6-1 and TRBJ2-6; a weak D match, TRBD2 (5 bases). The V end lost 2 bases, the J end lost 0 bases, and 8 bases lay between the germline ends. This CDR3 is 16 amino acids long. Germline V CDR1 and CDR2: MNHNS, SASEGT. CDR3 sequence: CASSENAGSGANVLTF. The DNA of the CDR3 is TGTGCCAGCAGTGAAAACGCGGGCTCTGGGGCCAACGTCCTGACTTTC.

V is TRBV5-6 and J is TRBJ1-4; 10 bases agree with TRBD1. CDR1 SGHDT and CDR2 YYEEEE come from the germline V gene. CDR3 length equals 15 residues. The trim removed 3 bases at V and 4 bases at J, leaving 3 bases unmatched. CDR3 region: CASSWTGGGNEKLFF. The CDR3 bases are TGTGCCAGCAGCTGGACAGGGGGAGGTAATGAAAAACTGTTTTTT.

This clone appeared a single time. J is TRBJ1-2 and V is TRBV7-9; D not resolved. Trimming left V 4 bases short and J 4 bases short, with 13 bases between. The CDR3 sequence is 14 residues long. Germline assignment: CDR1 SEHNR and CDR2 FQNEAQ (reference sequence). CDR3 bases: TGTGCCAGCAGCTCCCAGTCTTTTGCCTATGGCTACACCTTC. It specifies CASSSQSFAYGYTF.

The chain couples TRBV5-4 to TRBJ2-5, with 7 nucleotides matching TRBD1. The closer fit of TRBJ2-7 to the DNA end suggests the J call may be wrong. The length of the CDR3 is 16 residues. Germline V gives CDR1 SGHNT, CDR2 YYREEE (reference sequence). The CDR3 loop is CASSFKDRSGSYEQYF. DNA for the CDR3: TGTGCCAGCAGCTTTAAGGACAGGAGTGGCTCCTACGAGCAGTACTTC.

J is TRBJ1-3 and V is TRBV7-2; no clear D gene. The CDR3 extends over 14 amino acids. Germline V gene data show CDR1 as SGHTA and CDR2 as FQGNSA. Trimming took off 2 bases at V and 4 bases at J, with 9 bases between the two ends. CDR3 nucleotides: TGTGCCAGCAGCTTACATGTGGAGGGAAACACCATATATTTT. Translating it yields CASSLHVEGNTIYF.

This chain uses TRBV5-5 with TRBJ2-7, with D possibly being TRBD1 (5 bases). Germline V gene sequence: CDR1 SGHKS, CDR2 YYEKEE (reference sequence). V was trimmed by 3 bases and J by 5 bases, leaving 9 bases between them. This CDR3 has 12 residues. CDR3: CASSYSGNEQYF. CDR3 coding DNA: TGTGCCAGCAGCTACTCAGGGAACGAGCAGTACTTC.

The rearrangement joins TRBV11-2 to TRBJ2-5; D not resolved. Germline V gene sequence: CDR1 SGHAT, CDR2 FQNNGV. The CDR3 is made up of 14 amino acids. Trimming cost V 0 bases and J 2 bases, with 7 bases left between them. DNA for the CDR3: TGTGCCAGCAGCTTAGAACAGATACAAGAGACCCAGTACTTC. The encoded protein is CASSLEQIQETQYF.